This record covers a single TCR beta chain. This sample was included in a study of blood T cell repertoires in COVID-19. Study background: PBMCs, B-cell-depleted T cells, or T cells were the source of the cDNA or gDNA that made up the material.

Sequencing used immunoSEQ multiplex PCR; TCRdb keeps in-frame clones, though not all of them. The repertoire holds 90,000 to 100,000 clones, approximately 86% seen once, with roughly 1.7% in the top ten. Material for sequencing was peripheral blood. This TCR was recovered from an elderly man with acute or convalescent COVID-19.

CDR3 sequence: CASSYRGSLMNTEAFF. The CDR3 DNA sequence: TGTGCCAGCAGTTACAGGGGGAGCCTCATGAACACTGAAGCTTTCTTT. The chain joins TRBV6-5 to TRBJ1-1; perhaps TRBD1 as D (6 bases). The CDR3 consists of 16 residues. V lost 2 bases, J lost 0 bases, and 13 bases lay in between. CDR1 and CDR2 (germline): MNHEY, SVGAGI.